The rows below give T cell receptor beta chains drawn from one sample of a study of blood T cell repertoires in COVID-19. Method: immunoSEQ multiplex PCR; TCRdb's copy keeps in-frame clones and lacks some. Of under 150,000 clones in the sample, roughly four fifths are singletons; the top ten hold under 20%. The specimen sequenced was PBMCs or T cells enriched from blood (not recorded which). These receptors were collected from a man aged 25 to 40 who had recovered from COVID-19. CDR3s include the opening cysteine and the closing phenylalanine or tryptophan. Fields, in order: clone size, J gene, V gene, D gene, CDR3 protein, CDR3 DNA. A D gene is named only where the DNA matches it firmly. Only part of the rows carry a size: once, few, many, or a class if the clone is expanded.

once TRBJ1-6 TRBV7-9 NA CASSSSVSPLHF TGTGCCAGCAGCTCATCAGTATCACCCCTCCACTTT
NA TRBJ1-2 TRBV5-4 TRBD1 CASTGGLANYGYTF TGTGCCTCTACAGGGGGCTTAGCTAACTATGGCTACACCTTC
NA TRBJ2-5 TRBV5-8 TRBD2 CASSLEQRGGETQYF TGTGCCAGCAGCTTGGAACAGCGGGGGGGTGAAACCCAGTACTTC
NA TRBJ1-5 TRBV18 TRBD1 CASSGSGQGMEPQHF TGTGCCAGCTCCGGGTCGGGACAGGGCATGGAGCCCCAGCATTTT
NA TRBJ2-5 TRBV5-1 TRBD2 CASSSPSGQETQYF TGCGCCAGCAGCTCCCCTAGCGGCCAAGAGACCCAGTACTTC
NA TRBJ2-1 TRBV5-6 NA CASSLGFGNEQFF TGTGCCAGCAGCCTCGGTTTCGGTAATGAGCAGTTCTTC
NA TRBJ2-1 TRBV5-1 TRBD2 CASSFGTSGRASYNEQFF TGCGCCAGCAGCTTCGGGACTAGCGGGAGGGCCTCCTACAATGAGCAGTTCTTC
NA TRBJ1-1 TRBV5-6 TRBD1 CASSQTGGSPEAFF TGTGCCAGCAGTCAAACAGGGGGATCCCCTGAAGCTTTCTTT
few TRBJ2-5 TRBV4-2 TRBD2 CASSQDISGGPWETQYF TGTGCCAGCAGCCAAGATATTAGCGGGGGGCCCTGGGAGACCCAGTACTTC
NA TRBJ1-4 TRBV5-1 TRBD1 CASSDPGTANEKLFF TGCGCCAGCAGCGACCCCGGGACAGCGAATGAAAAACTGTTTTTT
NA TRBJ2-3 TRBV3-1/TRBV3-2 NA CASSQDASGDTQYF TGTGCCAGCAGCCAAGATGCGTCCGGAGATACGCAGTATTTT
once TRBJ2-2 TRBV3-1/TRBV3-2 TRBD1 CASSHPGQAANTGELFF TGTGCCAGCAGCCATCCCGGACAGGCCGCGAACACCGGGGAGCTGTTTTTT
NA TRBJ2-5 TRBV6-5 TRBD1 CASSRDRDETQYF TGTGCCAGCAGTAGGGACAGGGATGAGACCCAGTACTTC